This T cell receptor beta chain stems from a study of control samples from healthy donors and cancer patients. Clones were read by immunoSEQ multiplex PCR, and TCRdb kept only the in-frame ones, dropping some. The repertoire has 100,000 to 150,000 clones, over 85% of them found once; the top ten carry around 3.6%. V was clipped by 2 bases and J by 4 bases, with 7 bases between them. The CDR3 spans 14 residues. The germline gives CDR1 SGHNT, CDR2 YYREEE (reference sequence). The sequencing sample was made of blood. The clonotype was recovered from a man younger than 45 in good health. The chain couples TRBV5-4 to TRBJ1-6, with D uncertain. CDR3 protein: CASSFSMYNSPLHF. The CDR3 DNA reads TGTGCCAGCAGCTTTTCTATGTATAATTCACCCCTCCACTTT.